What follows is one T cell receptor (beta chain) and its context. The table lists this clone with a count of one. Its antigen is not yet known. Base quality data are lacking; no much larger clone is found one base away. One collaborating source in Seattle enrolled patients during active infection and followed them longitudinally through the course of disease. The collaborating institutions used their own protocols to collect whole blood in K2EDTA tubes. For TCRbeta analysis, collaborators shipped samples in one of three forms: frozen whole blood, isolated PBMCs, or DNA extracted from either of those sample types. Reading from cysteine to phenylalanine, the CDR3 counts 14 amino acids. The kept DNA is CDR3 alone, 42 bases in frame from the first base. CDR1 SGHTA and CDR2 FQGTGA were looked up in the germline V gene. The germline ends are 8 bases apart after V is trimmed by 2 bases and J by 2 bases. TCRbeta CDR3 regions were amplified from genomic DNA using the immunoSEQ Assay, a bias-controlled multiplex PCR. Per the authors' processing: Nucleated cell counts per sample were estimated from amplification of reference gene primers within the assay. To quantify the absolute abundance of each unique TCRbeta CDR3 rearrangement, sequence reads were collapsed and filtered. For each sample, productive Simpson clonality was calculated as the square root of Simpson's diversity index over productive rearrangements. Entries here come from immuneACCESS through TCRdb and include only in-frame sequences with V and J called. Some clones fail to appear in such tables; in the studies checked, an unresolved V gene covers under half of the shortfall, and the cause of the remainder is unknown. Clone size and the V and J calls come from that table; the DNA yielded D and trimming. A total of just over 150,000 clones appear in this sample, 92% of them only once. Jointly, the top ten make up about 5.3% of the sample.

This specimen belongs to a study of blood T cell repertoires in COVID-19 (dated by TCRdb to about 2020). Regarding the complete study: The collaborator samples originated in the United States, Italy and Spain and spanned the acute and convalescent phases of COVID-19. The material from the prospective study consisted of cDNA or gDNA derived from T cells, B-cell-depleted T cells, or PBMCs. Subjects who had been exposed to COVID-19, were actively infected with it, or had recovered from it provided the deeply sampled blood TCRbeta repertoires that made up the dataset. A freely available public database, intended as a resource for researchers studying the immune response to SARS-CoV-2, is where the repertoires were released. The samples were drawn from the first 160 participants of the ongoing ImmuneRACE study and from 1,254 subjects provided by 6 global collaborators. Sample metadata almost always included a de-identified subject ID, COVID-19 status, age in years and sex. Where available, HLA class I and class II types were taken from metadata supplied by the sample provider and were not determined by assay-based typing. Study-wide findings and limitations: The amount of clinical and demographic metadata varied by source and participant and was provided uncurated.

This TCR was recovered from a young man with COVID-19, enrolled during active disease. Material for sequencing was peripheral blood. The sequence is built from TRBV7-3 and TRBJ2-3; no D gene call is confident. The CDR3 has the sequence CASSLPLPTDTQYF. The nucleotide sequence reads as follows: TGTGCCAGCAGCTTACCTCTTCCCACAGATACGCAGTATTTT.